Below, one TCR beta chain is given with its context. Its specificity is unknown. 60 Vbeta and 13 Jbeta primers were used in PCR. Study processing details: In a later analysis, of about 80 million unique beta chains, around 11 million appeared in at least two donors. The repertoire was sequenced with immunoSEQ multiplex PCR; TCRdb's copy has only in-frame clones and lacks some. That table supplies the V and J calls and clone size; D and trimming were determined from the DNA. The specimen's table records 150,000 or so clones. These data originate in a study of cytomegalovirus exposure and HLA in healthy donors. Study-wide points: Cytomegalovirus status, reportedly, was diagnosed with high specificity and sensitivity by the classifier. A later analysis revealed that TCR association rates differed between HLA loci, peaking at DRB1 and bottoming out at HLA-C.

Germline V gene data show CDR1 as SGHTA and CDR2 as FQGTGA. CDR3 length: 15 residues. V was clipped by 5 bases and J by 1 base; unmatched bases: 4. This receptor was taken from a woman aged 45-60 years in good health and CMV-seronegative. The rearrangement links TRBV7-3 to TRBJ2-3; 9 bases align to TRBD2. Sequenced material: PBMCs. This CDR3 is CASSPRGRGTDTQYF. For the CDR3, the DNA is TGTGCCAGCAGCCCCCGCGGGAGGGGCACAGATACGCAGTATTTT. Full variable domain (outside the CDR3, taken from reference TRBV7-3 and TRBJ2-3): GAGVSQTPSNKVTEKGKYVELRCDPISGHTALYWYRQSLGQGPEFLIYFQGTGAADDSGLPNDRFFAVRPEGSVSTLKIQRTERGDSAVYLCASSPRGRGTDTQYFGPGTRLTVL.